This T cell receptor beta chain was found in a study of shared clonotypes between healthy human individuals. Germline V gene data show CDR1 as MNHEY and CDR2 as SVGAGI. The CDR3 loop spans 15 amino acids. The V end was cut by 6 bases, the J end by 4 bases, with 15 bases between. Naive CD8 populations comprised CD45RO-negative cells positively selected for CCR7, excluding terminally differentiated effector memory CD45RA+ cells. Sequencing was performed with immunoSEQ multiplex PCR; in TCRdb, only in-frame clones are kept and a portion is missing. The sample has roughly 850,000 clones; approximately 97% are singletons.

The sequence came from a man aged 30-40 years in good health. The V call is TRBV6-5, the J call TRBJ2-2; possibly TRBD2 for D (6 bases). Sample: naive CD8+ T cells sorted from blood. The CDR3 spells CASSHGTRGTGELFF. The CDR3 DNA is TGTGCCAGCAGCCACGGGACGCGGGGCACCGGGGAGCTGTTTTTT.